Listed below are T cell receptor beta chains from one sample, sequenced in a study of blood T cell repertoires in COVID-19. Assay used: immunoSEQ multiplex PCR; TCRdb lists only in-frame clones, some missing. The sample records roughly 280,000 clones, 88% being singletons. Sequenced: peripheral blood. Every receptor here comes from a woman under 40 with COVID-19, enrolled during active disease. Both conserved end residues are part of each CDR3. Fields, in order: V gene, J gene, CDR3 protein.

v_call: TRBV6-2/TRBV6-3; j_call: TRBJ1-5; cdr3_aa: CASSYSLREGNQPQHF
v_call: TRBV28; j_call: TRBJ1-2; cdr3_aa: CAIPGTGISGYTF
v_call: TRBV30; j_call: TRBJ2-3; cdr3_aa: CAWQGIISTDTQYF
v_call: TRBV5-6; j_call: TRBJ2-1; cdr3_aa: CASSTRLVYRYEQFF
v_call: TRBV5-1; j_call: TRBJ2-1; cdr3_aa: CASSLARVAGGLGDEQFF
v_call: TRBV4-3; j_call: TRBJ2-1; cdr3_aa: CASSLAARGYNEQFF
v_call: TRBV19; j_call: TRBJ2-1; cdr3_aa: CASSKPGLRNEQFF
v_call: TRBV3-1/TRBV3-2; j_call: TRBJ2-7; cdr3_aa: CASSRGDEQYF
v_call: TRBV12-2; j_call: TRBJ2-1; cdr3_aa: CASRLAELAGARNEQFF
v_call: TRBV7-2; j_call: TRBJ2-3; cdr3_aa: CASRRRLTSTDTQYF
v_call: TRBV28; j_call: TRBJ2-5; cdr3_aa: CASRLLLGLKETQYF
v_call: TRBV5-6; j_call: TRBJ2-1; cdr3_aa: CASSPRTGGSYNEQFF
v_call: TRBV27; j_call: TRBJ2-1; cdr3_aa: CASRLSGTYNEQFF
v_call: TRBV28; j_call: TRBJ2-3; cdr3_aa: CASSLLGGRGYF
v_call: TRBV25-1; j_call: TRBJ2-7; cdr3_aa: CASSGNRGSAGGNYEQYF
v_call: TRBV6-5; j_call: TRBJ2-6; cdr3_aa: CASTSSGANVLTF
v_call: TRBV4-1; j_call: TRBJ1-2; cdr3_aa: CASSQVQGGGYTF
v_call: TRBV4-1; j_call: TRBJ1-2; cdr3_aa: CASSQGGFYGYTF
v_call: TRBV7-3; j_call: TRBJ2-2; cdr3_aa: CASSPSVAGELFF
v_call: TRBV27; j_call: TRBJ1-5; cdr3_aa: CASSSRTGSNQPQHF
v_call: TRBV11-2; j_call: TRBJ2-1; cdr3_aa: CASSAPGLPYNEQFF
v_call: TRBV4-1; j_call: TRBJ1-2; cdr3_aa: CASSQDVNGGYTF
v_call: TRBV19; j_call: TRBJ2-7; cdr3_aa: CASRTSGTYEQYF
v_call: TRBV6-5; j_call: TRBJ1-1; cdr3_aa: CAKDRNTEAFF
v_call: TRBV19; j_call: TRBJ2-3; cdr3_aa: CASSPLAGVRDTQYF
v_call: TRBV29-1; j_call: TRBJ2-1; cdr3_aa: CSAMTSGSGHEQFF
v_call: TRBV11-2; j_call: TRBJ2-5; cdr3_aa: CASSSRDTGQLTQYF
v_call: TRBV28; j_call: TRBJ1-5; cdr3_aa: CTTKTGNQPQHF
v_call: TRBV9; j_call: TRBJ2-1; cdr3_aa: CASSSGLSEYNEQFF
v_call: TRBV5-1; j_call: TRBJ2-5; cdr3_aa: CASSPSGGQTQYF
v_call: TRBV10-1; j_call: TRBJ1-1; cdr3_aa: CASSESTRQVGAFF
v_call: TRBV5-5; j_call: TRBJ1-2; cdr3_aa: CASSLAARGGYTF
v_call: TRBV30; j_call: TRBJ1-6; cdr3_aa: CAWTLSVTSPLHF
v_call: TRBV6-5; j_call: TRBJ2-7; cdr3_aa: CASRTNRGLYEQYF
v_call: TRBV7-8; j_call: TRBJ1-5; cdr3_aa: CASSMKGTIQGANQPQHF
v_call: TRBV28; j_call: TRBJ2-7; cdr3_aa: CASSLSPSGSTEQYF
v_call: TRBV2; j_call: TRBJ2-4; cdr3_aa: CASSYGTSGRPTTKNIQYF
v_call: TRBV28; j_call: TRBJ1-5; cdr3_aa: CASTPRLGVQGAQPQHF
v_call: TRBV5-1; j_call: TRBJ1-5; cdr3_aa: CASSLGQGGASQHF
v_call: TRBV5-1; j_call: TRBJ2-3; cdr3_aa: CASRQGPSTDTQYF
v_call: TRBV5-6; j_call: TRBJ2-2; cdr3_aa: CASRSSATAGELFF
v_call: TRBV4-1; j_call: TRBJ1-1; cdr3_aa: CASSQPRNRGIEAFF
v_call: TRBV2; j_call: TRBJ2-3; cdr3_aa: CASGGTDTQYF
v_call: TRBV6-6; j_call: TRBJ1-6; cdr3_aa: CASKKAGSNSPLHF
v_call: TRBV6-5; j_call: TRBJ1-5; cdr3_aa: CASTPDRGRGQPQHF
v_call: TRBV2; j_call: TRBJ1-5; cdr3_aa: CASSETVNQPQHF
v_call: TRBV27; j_call: TRBJ1-6; cdr3_aa: CASSGQGMDSPLHF
v_call: TRBV15; j_call: TRBJ2-5; cdr3_aa: CATSRGDRGARETQYF
v_call: TRBV19; j_call: TRBJ1-2; cdr3_aa: CASSIISGYGYTF
v_call: TRBV29-1; j_call: TRBJ2-5; cdr3_aa: CSSRREETQYF
v_call: TRBV7-3; j_call: TRBJ2-1; cdr3_aa: CASSRSLTGNEQFF
v_call: TRBV25-1; j_call: TRBJ2-3; cdr3_aa: CASSDRLGVGTDTQYF
v_call: TRBV11-3; j_call: TRBJ1-6; cdr3_aa: CASSLGADSPLHF
v_call: TRBV5-4; j_call: TRBJ1-1; cdr3_aa: CASSQRWNTEAFF
v_call: TRBV4-3; j_call: TRBJ2-2; cdr3_aa: CASSSLAGDTGELFF
v_call: TRBV3-1/TRBV3-2; j_call: TRBJ2-1; cdr3_aa: CASSQDIGRESHLYNEQFF
v_call: TRBV19; j_call: TRBJ2-1; cdr3_aa: CASSRGLLGMIQNNEQFF
v_call: TRBV6-5; j_call: TRBJ1-4; cdr3_aa: CASSYSRINEKLFF
v_call: TRBV2; j_call: TRBJ2-7; cdr3_aa: CASSEEPEFYEQYF